Following are 10 T cell receptor beta chains from one sample sequenced in a study of T cell responses to AZD1222 COVID-19 vaccine. Assay used: immunoSEQ multiplex PCR; TCRdb lists only in-frame clones, some missing. The sample carries about 100,000 clones, about 85% recorded once. Source: peripheral blood, taken on day 0 of AZD1222 vaccination. Receptor source: an adult in good health.

The chain has TRBV7-8 and TRBJ1-4; D is possibly TRBD1 (5 bases). Germline loops: CDR1 SGHVS, CDR2 FQNEAQ. The CDR3 covers 15 residues. V lost 1 base and J 7 bases, leaving 13 bases between the germline ends. The CDR3 here is CASSLVRDLGEKLFF. Here the CDR3 DNA reads TGTGCCAGCAGCTTAGTAAGGGACCTCGGTGAAAAACTGTTTTTT. The variable domain in full, with the rest retrieved from reference TRBV7-8 and TRBJ1-4, is GAGVSQSPRYKVAKRGQDVALRCDPISGHVSLFWYQQALGQGPEFLTYFQNEAQLDKSGLPSDRFFAERPEGSVSTLKIQRTQQEDSAVYLCASSLVRDLGEKLFFGSGTQLSVL.

The CDR3 coding sequence is TGTGCCAGCAGCGAACGGACGGGGACTAATTCACCCCTCCACTTT. Encoded protein: CASSERTGTNSPLHF. The V gene is TRBV2, the J gene TRBJ1-6; a weak D match, TRBD1 (5 bases). The CDR3 loop spans 15 amino acids. V was pared by 6 bases and J by 6 bases, with 15 bases between. In germline, CDR1 is SNHLY, CDR2 FYNNEI.

This clone has more than one count but fewer than ten. The rearrangement uses TRBV12-2 and TRBJ2-3; TRBD1, the D gene given by the table, was not confirmed from the DNA. TRBV12-2 is a listed pseudogene. The CDR3 covers 15 residues. CDR3 DNA sequence: TGTGCAAGTCGCTTAGACAGGAGCCACACAGATACGCAGTATTTT. Amino acids: CASRLDRSHTDTQYF.

V and J are TRBV12-3 or TRBV12-4 and TRBJ1-1; possible D gene TRBD1, 5 bases. The CDR3 runs to 12 residues. The V gene lost 6 bases and the J gene lost 2 bases, with 7 bases spanning the gap. The CDR3 protein is CASSGDNTEAFF. The CDR3, as DNA: TGTGCCAGCAGCGGGGACAACACTGAAGCTTTCTTT.

J is TRBJ2-2 and V is TRBV19; 8 bases fit TRBD2. The germline V gene has CDR1 LNHDA and CDR2 SQIVND (reference sequence). Trimming took 1 base from V and 1 from J; bases not matched to a gene: 5. This CDR3 has 17 residues. The chain's CDR3 is CASSIGALAENTGELFF. As DNA, the CDR3 is TGTGCCAGTAGTATAGGGGCACTAGCGGAGAACACCGGGGAGCTGTTTTTT.

The gene calls are TRBV4-3 and TRBJ2-7, with 7 bases identical to TRBD2. Germline V CDR1 and CDR2: LGHNA, YSLEER. J lost 4 bases, V lost 1 base, and 7 bases had no gene match. This CDR3 spans 15 amino acids. CDR3 bases: TGCGCCAGCAGCCAAGGGGCTAGCGGAGCTTACGAGCAGTACTTC. Residues: CASSQGASGAYEQYF.

The chain is built from TRBV2 and TRBJ2-3; a possible D gene is TRBD2 (5 bases). Trimming left V 3 bases short and J 0 bases short, with 10 bases between. The CDR3 sequence is 15 residues long. CDR1 is SNHLY, CDR2 FYNNEI, per germline. CDR3: CASSDISVSTDTQYF. The CDR3 DNA sequence: TGTGCCAGCAGTGATATTAGCGTTAGCACAGATACGCAGTATTTT.

The rearrangement uses TRBV3-1 (or the pseudogene TRBV3-2) and TRBJ2-5; a possible D gene is TRBD1 (6 bases). CDR1 and CDR2 (germline): LGHDT, YNNKEL (reference sequence). V lost 4 bases, J lost 5 bases, and 11 bases lay in between. The CDR3 loop spans 13 amino acids. The CDR3 reads CASSPGVVETQYF. The CDR3 DNA reads TGTGCCAGCAGCCCAGGGGTGGTTGAGACCCAGTACTTC.

V usage is TRBV10-3 and J usage is TRBJ1-1; weak D call: TRBD1 (6 bases). V was shortened by 0 bases and J by 1 base, with 12 bases between the two germline ends. The germline V gene encodes CDR1 ENHRY and CDR2 SYGVKD. The CDR3 consists of 16 residues. The CDR3 nucleotides read TGTGCCATCAGTGAGTCCAGGGGAGGGGGGAACACTGAAGCTTTCTTT. As protein: CAISESRGGGNTEAFF.

This clone was found a few times. The genes are TRBV10-2 and TRBJ1-1; maybe TRBD1 (5 bases). The CDR3 has 15 residues. CDR1 is WSHSY and CDR2 is SAAADI in the germline V gene. With 4 bases removed from V and 1 base from J, the gap between germline ends came to 13 bases. This CDR3 reads CASSGWDGGNTEAFF. DNA for the CDR3: TGCGCCAGCAGTGGATGGGACGGTGGGAACACTGAAGCTTTCTTT.